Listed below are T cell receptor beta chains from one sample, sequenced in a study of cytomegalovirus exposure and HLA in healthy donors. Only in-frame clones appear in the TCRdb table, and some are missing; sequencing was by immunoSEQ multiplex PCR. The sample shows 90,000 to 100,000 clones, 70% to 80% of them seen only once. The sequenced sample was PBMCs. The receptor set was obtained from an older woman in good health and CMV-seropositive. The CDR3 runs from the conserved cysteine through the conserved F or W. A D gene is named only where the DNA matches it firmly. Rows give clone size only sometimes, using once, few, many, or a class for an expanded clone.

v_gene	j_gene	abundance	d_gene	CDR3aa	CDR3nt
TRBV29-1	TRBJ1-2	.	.	CSVSTVNPSYGYTF	TGCAGCGTTTCAACAGTGAACCCCTCCTATGGCTACACCTTC
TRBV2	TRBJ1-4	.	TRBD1	CASRPHDRASNEKLFF	TGTGCCAGCAGACCCCACGACAGGGCATCTAATGAAAAACTGTTTTTT
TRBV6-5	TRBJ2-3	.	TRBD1	CASSYPRDRGGDTQYF	TGTGCCAGCAGTTACCCCCGGGACAGGGGTGGAGATACGCAGTATTTT
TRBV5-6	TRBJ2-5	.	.	CASSTDRRIQETQYF	TGTGCCAGCAGCACCGACAGACGGATTCAAGAGACCCAGTACTTC
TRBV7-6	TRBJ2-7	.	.	CASSPLRQVYEQYF	TGTGCCAGCAGCCCGCTCAGACAGGTCTACGAGCAGTACTTC
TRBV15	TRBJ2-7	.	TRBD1	CATSAGTATYEQYF	TGTGCCACCAGCGCCGGGACAGCAACCTACGAGCAGTACTTC
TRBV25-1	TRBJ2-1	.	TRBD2	CASSELTSGGHEQFF	TGTGCCAGCAGTGAATTGACTAGCGGGGGTCATGAGCAGTTCTTC
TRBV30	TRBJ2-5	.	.	CAWSQGLVGETQYF	TGTGCCTGGAGTCAGGGGCTCGTAGGGGAGACCCAGTACTTC
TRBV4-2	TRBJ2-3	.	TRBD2	CASSQDGTSGIYTDTQYF	TGTGCCAGCAGCCAAGACGGGACTAGCGGGATCTACACAGATACGCAGTATTTT
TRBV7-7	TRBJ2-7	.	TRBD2	CASSRATSGEQYF	TGTGCTAGCAGCCGCGCAACTAGCGGCGAGCAGTACTTC
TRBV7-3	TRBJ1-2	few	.	CASSPDRSRTYGYTF	TGTGCCAGCAGCCCAGACAGGTCAAGGACCTATGGCTACACCTTC
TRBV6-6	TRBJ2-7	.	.	CASGRARVYEQYF	TGTGCCAGCGGCAGGGCCCGTGTATACGAGCAGTACTTC
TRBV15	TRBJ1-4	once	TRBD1	CATSRPLGTAVEKLFF	TGTGCCACCAGCAGGCCCCTCGGGACAGCAGTTGAAAAACTGTTTTTT
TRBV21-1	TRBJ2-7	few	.	CASLTGNSYEQYF	TGTGCCAGCCTTACAGGGAATAGCTACGAGCAGTACTTC
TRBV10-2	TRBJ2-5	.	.	CASSDVAGQETQYF	TGCGCCAGCAGTGACGTGGCAGGACAAGAGACCCAGTACTTC
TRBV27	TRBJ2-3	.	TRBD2	CASGTSGRLLNTQYF	TGTGCCAGCGGGACTAGCGGGAGGCTGTTAAATACGCAGTATTTT
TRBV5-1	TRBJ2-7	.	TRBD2	CASGPRTSGYEQYF	TGCGCCAGCGGACCTAGGACTAGCGGCTACGAGCAGTACTTC
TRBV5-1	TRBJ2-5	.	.	CASSLGPSQETQYF	TGCGCCAGCAGCTTGGGTCCTAGCCAAGAGACCCAGTACTTC
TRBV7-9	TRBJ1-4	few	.	CASSARPGTNEKLFF	TGTGCCAGCAGCGCAAGGCCGGGGACTAATGAAAAACTGTTTTTT
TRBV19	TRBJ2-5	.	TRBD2	CASSSWRESETQYF	TGTGCCAGTAGTAGTTGGCGGGAGTCAGAGACCCAGTACTTC
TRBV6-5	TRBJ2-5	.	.	CASTPLGRETQYF	TGTGCCAGCACGCCTTTAGGGAGAGAGACCCAGTACTTC
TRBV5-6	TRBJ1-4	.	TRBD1	CASSSWTGDEKLFF	TGTGCCAGCAGCTCGTGGACAGGGGACGAAAAACTGTTTTTT
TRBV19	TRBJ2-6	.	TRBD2	CASSIWRGGAGANVLTF	TGTGCCAGTAGTATTTGGCGGGGGGGGGCTGGGGCCAACGTCCTGACTTTC
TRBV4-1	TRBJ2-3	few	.	CASSLQGIDTQYF	TGCGCCAGCAGCCTCCAGGGGATAGATACGCAGTATTTT
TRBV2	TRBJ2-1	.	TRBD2	CASFISRLADNEQFF	TGTGCCAGCTTTATCTCACGACTAGCGGACAATGAGCAGTTCTTC
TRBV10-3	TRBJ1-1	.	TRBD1	CAISDLDRGAEAFF	TGTGCCATCAGTGACCTGGACAGGGGAGCTGAAGCTTTCTTT
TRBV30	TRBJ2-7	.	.	CAWKLGTPYEQYF	TGTGCCTGGAAATTGGGGACACCTTACGAGCAGTACTTC
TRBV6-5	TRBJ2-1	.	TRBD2	CASSASGSGREKQFF	TGTGCCAGCAGTGCGTCGGGTTCAGGGAGGGAAAAGCAGTTCTTC
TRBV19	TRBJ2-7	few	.	CASNLQGRNYEQYF	TGTGCCAGTAATCTACAGGGAAGGAACTACGAGCAGTACTTC
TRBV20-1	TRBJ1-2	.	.	CSAYRDGYTF	TGCAGTGCTTACAGGGACGGCTACACCTTC
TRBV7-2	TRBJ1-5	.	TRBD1	CASSSVGTGGQPQHF	TGTGCCAGCAGCTCGGTGGGGACAGGGGGTCAGCCCCAGCATTTT
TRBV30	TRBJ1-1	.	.	CAWTRQNTEAFF	TGTGCCTGGACCCGACAGAACACTGAAGCTTTCTTT
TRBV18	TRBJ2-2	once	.	CASSPPGSGANTGELFF	TGTGCCAGCTCACCACCGGGTAGCGGAGCCAACACCGGGGAGCTGTTTTTT
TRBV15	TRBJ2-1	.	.	CATSRNGAHEQFF	TGTGCCACCAGCAGGAATGGGGCACACGAGCAGTTCTTC
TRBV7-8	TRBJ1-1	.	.	CASSLVQANTEAFF	TGTGCCAGCAGCTTAGTCCAGGCAAACACTGAAGCTTTCTTT
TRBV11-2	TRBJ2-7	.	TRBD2	CASSITSVSHEQYF	TGTGCCAGCAGCATAACTAGCGTCTCTCACGAGCAGTACTTC
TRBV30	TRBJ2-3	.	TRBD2	CAWDLAGGTDTQYF	TGTGCCTGGGATCTAGCGGGAGGTACAGATACGCAGTATTTT
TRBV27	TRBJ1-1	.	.	CASRQTGRGLLNTEAFF	TGTGCCAGCCGCCAGACCGGGAGAGGATTACTAAACACTGAAGCTTTCTTT
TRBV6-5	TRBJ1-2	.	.	CASGRTATNYGYTF	TGTGCCAGCGGTAGGACAGCAACTAACTATGGCTACACCTTC
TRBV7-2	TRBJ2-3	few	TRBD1	CASSLAPTGVADTQYF	TGTGCCAGCAGCTTAGCTCCGACAGGGGTTGCGGATACGCAGTATTTT
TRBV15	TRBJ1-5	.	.	CATSRGRREQPQHF	TGTGCCACCAGCAGAGGCCGCCGGGAACAGCCCCAGCATTTT
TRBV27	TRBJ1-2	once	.	CASSRVSNYSHTF	TGTGCCAGCAGCAGGGTTTCTAACTATAGCCACACCTTC
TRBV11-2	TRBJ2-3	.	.	CASSLDQVSAVGF	TGTGCCAGCAGCTTAGATCAAGTCAGCGCCGTCGGGTTT
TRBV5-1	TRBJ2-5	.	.	CASSQALGGAGETQYF	TGCGCCAGCAGCCAGGCCCTTGGGGGGGCTGGAGAGACCCAGTACTTC
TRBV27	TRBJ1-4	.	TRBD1	CASSGTGLHRLFF	TGTGCCAGTTCCGGGACAGGTCTGCACCGGCTGTTTTTT
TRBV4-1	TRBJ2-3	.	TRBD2	CASSLKLAGPTDTQYF	TGCGCCAGCAGCCTTAAACTAGCGGGGCCCACAGATACGCAGTATTTT
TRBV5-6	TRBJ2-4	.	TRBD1	CASSRGQGGGNIQYF	TGTGCCAGCAGCCGGGGACAGGGAGGGGGAAACATTCAGTACTTC
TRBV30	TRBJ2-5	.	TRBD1	CAWSGPGTGGRETQYF	TGTGCCTGGAGTGGGCCGGGGACAGGGGGAAGAGAGACCCAGTACTTC
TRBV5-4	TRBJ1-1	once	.	CASSLGQPMNTEAFF	TGTGCCAGCAGCTTGGGACAGCCGATGAACACTGAAGCTTTCTTC